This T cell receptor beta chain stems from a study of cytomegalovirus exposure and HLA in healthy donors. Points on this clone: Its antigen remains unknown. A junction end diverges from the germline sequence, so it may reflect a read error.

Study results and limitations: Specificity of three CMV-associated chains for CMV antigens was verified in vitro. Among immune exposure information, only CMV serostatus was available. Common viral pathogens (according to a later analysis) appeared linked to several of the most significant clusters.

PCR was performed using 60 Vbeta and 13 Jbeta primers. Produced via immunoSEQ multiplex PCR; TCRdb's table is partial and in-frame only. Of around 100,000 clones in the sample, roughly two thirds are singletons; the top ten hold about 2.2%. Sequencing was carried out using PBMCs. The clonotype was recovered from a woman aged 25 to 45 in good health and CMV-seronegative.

For the CDR3, the DNA is TGTGCTAGCAGCCCCGCGGGAGGGGGGGAGACCCAGTACTTC. Residues: CASSPAGGGETQYF. The chain recombines TRBV7-7 with TRBJ2-5; TRBD2 agrees at 9 bases. From germline, CDR1 is SSHAT and CDR2 FNYEAQ (reference sequence). The CDR3 is made up of 14 amino acids.